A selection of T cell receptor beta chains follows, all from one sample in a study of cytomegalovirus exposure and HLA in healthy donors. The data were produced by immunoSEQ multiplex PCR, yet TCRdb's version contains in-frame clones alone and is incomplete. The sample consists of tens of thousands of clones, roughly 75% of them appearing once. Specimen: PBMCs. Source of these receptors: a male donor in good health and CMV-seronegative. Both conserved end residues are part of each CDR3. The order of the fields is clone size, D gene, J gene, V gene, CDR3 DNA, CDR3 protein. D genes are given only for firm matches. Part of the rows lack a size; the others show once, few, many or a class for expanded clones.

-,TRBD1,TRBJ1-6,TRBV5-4,TGTGCCAGCAGTTTGGGACAGGGAAGGAATTCACCCCTCCACTTT,CASSLGQGRNSPLHF
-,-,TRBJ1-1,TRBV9,TGTGCCAGCAGCGACGGACAGATGAACACTGAAGCTTTCTTT,CASSDGQMNTEAFF
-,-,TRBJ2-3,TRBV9,TGTGCCAGCAGCGTAACTTCCCTCCGCACAGATACGCAGTATTTT,CASSVTSLRTDTQYF
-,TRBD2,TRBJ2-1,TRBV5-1,TGCGCCAGCAGGTACTCGAGCGGGATGTACAATGAGCAGTTCTTC,CASRYSSGMYNEQFF
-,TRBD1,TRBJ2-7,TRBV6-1,TGTGCCAGCACCTCGTGGGACAGGGGGCGCGAGCAGTACTTC,CASTSWDRGREQYF
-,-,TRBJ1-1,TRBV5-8,TGTGCCAGCAGCTTGATCCGTGAAGCTTTCTTT,CASSLIREAFF
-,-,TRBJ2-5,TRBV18,TGTGCCAGCTCACCCTTACAAGAGACCCAGTACTTC,CASSPLQETQYF
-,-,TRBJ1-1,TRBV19,TGTGCCAGTAGTCAGGGTGTCGACACTGAAGCTTTCTTT,CASSQGVDTEAFF
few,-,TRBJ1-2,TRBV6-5,TGTGCCAGCGGAATGGGGAGCACACGTGGCTACACCTTC,CASGMGSTRGYTF
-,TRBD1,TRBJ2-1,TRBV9,TGTGCCAGCAGCTCTTCGGACAGGGATGAGCAGTTCTTC,CASSSSDRDEQFF
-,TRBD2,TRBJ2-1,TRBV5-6,TGTGCCAGCAGCCCCGAGACGGGAGCGGGAGATTACAATGAGCAGTTCTTC,CASSPETGAGDYNEQFF
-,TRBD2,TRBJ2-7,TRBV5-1,TGCGCCAGCAGCTTGGCACTAGCGGATTTTGGGGACGAGCAGTACTTC,CASSLALADFGDEQYF
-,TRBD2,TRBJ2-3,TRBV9,TGTGCCAGCAGCTCACAAGATGGGACTAGCGGTTTTGTGGATACGCAGTATTTT,CASSSQDGTSGFVDTQYF
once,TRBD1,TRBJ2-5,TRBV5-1,TGCGCCAGCAGCCCGGGGACAGGGCACCCCCAAGAGACCCAGTACTTC,CASSPGTGHPQETQYF
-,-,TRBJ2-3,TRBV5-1,TGCGCCAGCAGTATTAGCGGAGGGAGCACAGATACGCAGTATTTT,CASSISGGSTDTQYF
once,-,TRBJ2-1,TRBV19,TGTGCCAGTAGTATCAGGGTCGATACTTACAATGAGCAGTTCTTC,CASSIRVDTYNEQFF
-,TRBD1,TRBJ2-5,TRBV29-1,TGCAGCGTGGGATCAACAGGGGCAAGACTCCAAGAGACCCAGTACTTC,CSVGSTGARLQETQYF
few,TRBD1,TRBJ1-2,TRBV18,TGTGCCAGCTCACATGGGACAGGGAAATACACCTTC,CASSHGTGKYTF
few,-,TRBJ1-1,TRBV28,TGTGCCAGCAGCCAAATGAACACTGAAGCTTTCTTT,CASSQMNTEAFF
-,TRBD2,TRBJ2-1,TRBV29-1,TGCAGCTCAGGGAGGACTAGCGACTACAATGAGCAGTTCTTC,CSSGRTSDYNEQFF
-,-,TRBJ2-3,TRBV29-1,TGCAGCGTTGACAGCGGGTTCTCAGATACGCAGTATTTT,CSVDSGFSDTQYF
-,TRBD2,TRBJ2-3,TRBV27,TGTGCCAGCCCTCTCGCCGGGACTAGCGGCCCTAGCACAGATACGCAGTATTTT,CASPLAGTSGPSTDTQYF
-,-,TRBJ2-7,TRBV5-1,TGCGCCAGCAGCTTGGAGACAACCTACGAGCAGTACTTC,CASSLETTYEQYF
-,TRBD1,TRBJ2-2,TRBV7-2,TGTGCCAGCAGCCAAGACGAGACAGGGGGAACCGGGGAGCTGTTTTTT,CASSQDETGGTGELFF
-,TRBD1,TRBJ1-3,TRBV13,TGTGCCAGCAGCCTCCGGGACAGGGGGCATGGAAACACCATATATTTT,CASSLRDRGHGNTIYF
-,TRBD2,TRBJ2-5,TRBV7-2,TGTGCCAGCAGCTCGGGGGGTCGGGAACAAGAGACCCAGTACTTC,CASSSGGREQETQYF
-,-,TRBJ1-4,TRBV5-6,TGTGCCAGCAGCTGGCGGGGAAAACTGTTTTTT,CASSWRGKLFF
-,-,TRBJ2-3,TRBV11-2,TGTGCCAGCAACGTGCGGGGACAGAACCCAGGGGGGCAGTATTTT,CASNVRGQNPGGQYF
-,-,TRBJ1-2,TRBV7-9,TGTTCCAGCAGCTTAGGGGGGGTTAACTATGGCTACACCTTC,CSSSLGGVNYGYTF
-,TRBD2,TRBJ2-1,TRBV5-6,TGTGCCAGCAGCTTGATGGGGCTAGCGGCGCAGTTCTTC,CASSLMGLAAQFF
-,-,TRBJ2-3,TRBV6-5,TGTGCCAGCAGTTACGGGCTAGCTTCAGATACGCAGTATTTT,CASSYGLASDTQYF
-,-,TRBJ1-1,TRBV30,TGTGCCGCCGGTGGGGGGATCGGCATGAACACTGAAGCTTTCTTT,CAAGGGIGMNTEAFF
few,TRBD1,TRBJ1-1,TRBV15,TGTGCCACCAGCAGACGACAGGGGGGCACTGAAGCTTTCTTT,CATSRRQGGTEAFF
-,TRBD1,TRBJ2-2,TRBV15,TGTGCCACCAGCAGAGACCCCGGGACAGCGAACACCGGGGAGCTGTTTTTT,CATSRDPGTANTGELFF
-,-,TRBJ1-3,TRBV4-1,TGCGCCAGCAGCCTAGGTGGTAAGGGGACTGGAAACACCATACATTTT,CASSLGGKGTGNTIHF
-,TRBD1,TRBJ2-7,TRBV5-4,TGTGCCAGCAGCCCAGGACAGGGGTCCTCTCTTTCCTACGAGCAGTACTTC,CASSPGQGSSLSYEQYF
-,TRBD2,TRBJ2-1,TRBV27,TGTGCCAGCAGTTTTTGGGGACTAGACGATAATGAGCAGTTCTTC,CASSFWGLDDNEQFF
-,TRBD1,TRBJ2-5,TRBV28,TGTGCCAGCAGTTTTGCGGGCAGGGGGCAAGAGACCCAGTACTTC,CASSFAGRGQETQYF
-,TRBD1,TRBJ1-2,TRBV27,TGTGCCAGCAGTCCTCTGACAGGGGGTAACTATGGCTACACCTTC,CASSPLTGGNYGYTF
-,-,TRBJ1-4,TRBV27,TGTGCCAGCAGTTATCGGCGGGGACCAACTAATGAAAAACTGTTTTTT,CASSYRRGPTNEKLFF
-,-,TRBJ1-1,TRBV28,TGTGCCAGCAGCAAAACCATAGGACAGCCTGAAGCTTTCTTT,CASSKTIGQPEAFF
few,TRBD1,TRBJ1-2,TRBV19,TGTGCCAGTAGTCGACAGGGTCAAAACTATGGCTACACCTTC,CASSRQGQNYGYTF
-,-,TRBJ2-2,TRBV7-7,TGTGCCAGCAGTCTTCTGGGCCCCGGGGAGCTGTTTTTT,CASSLLGPGELFF
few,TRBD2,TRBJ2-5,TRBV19,TGTGCCAGTAGGGCGGGGGGCGGAGAGACCCAGTACTTC,CASRAGGGETQYF
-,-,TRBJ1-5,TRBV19,TGTGCCAGTAGTATAGAGCGGGATAGCAATCAGCCCCAGCATTTT,CASSIERDSNQPQHF
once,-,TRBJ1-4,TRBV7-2,TGTGCCAGCAGCCCGGCGGGGAGGGGGAGAGATGAAAAACTGTTTTTT,CASSPAGRGRDEKLFF
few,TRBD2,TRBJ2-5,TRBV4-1,TGCGCCAGCAGCCAAGTGAATCGGCGGGGGGGCACGTTTGTACAAGAGACCCAGTACTTC,CASSQVNRRGGTFVQETQYF
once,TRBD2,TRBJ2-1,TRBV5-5,TGTGCCAGCAGTCCGGCGGTCGGACTAGTGTTGGGTGTCAATGAGCAGTTCTTC,CASSPAVGLVLGVNEQFF
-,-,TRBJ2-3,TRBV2,TGTGCCAGCAGTGTCTCCACAGATACGCAGTATTTT,CASSVSTDTQYF